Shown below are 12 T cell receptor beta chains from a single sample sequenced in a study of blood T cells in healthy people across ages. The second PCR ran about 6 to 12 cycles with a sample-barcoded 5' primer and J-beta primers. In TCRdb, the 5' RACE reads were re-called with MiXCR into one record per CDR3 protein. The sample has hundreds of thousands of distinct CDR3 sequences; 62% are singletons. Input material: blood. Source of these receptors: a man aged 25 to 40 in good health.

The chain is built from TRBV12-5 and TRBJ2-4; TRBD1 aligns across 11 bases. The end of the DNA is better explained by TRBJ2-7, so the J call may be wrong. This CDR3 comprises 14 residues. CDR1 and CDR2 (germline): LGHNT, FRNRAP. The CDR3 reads CASGTGTGGHEQYF. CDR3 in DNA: TGTGCTAGTGGAACCGGGACAGGGGGACACGAGCAGTACTTC.

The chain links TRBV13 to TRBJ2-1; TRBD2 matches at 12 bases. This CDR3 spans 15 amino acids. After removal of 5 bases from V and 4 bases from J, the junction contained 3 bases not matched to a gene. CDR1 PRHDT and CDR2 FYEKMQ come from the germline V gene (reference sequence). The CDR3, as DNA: TGTGCCAGCAGCGACGGACTAGCGGGGTACAATGAGCAGTTCTTC. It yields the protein CASSDGLAGYNEQFF.

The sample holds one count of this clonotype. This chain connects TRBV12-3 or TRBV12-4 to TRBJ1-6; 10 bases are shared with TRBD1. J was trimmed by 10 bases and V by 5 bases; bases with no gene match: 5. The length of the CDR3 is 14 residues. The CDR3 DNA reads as TGTGCCAGCAGTGGGACAGGGGTTAGCTCACCCCTCCACTTT. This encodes CASSGTGVSSPLHF.

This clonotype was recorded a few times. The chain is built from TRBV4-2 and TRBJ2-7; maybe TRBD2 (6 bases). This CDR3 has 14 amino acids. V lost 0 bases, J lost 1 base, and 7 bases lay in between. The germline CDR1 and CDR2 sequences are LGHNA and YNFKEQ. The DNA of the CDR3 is TGTGCCAGCAGCCAAGACGGGACTTCCTACGAGCAGTACTTC. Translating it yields CASSQDGTSYEQYF.

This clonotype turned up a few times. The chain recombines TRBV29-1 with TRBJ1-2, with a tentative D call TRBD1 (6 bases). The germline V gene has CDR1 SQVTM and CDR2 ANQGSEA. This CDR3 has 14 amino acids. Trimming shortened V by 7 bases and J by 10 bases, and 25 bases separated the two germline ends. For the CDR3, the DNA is TGCAGCGCCGGAGGGGGAGGTTCCTGGGGCTACTACACCTTC. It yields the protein CSAGGGGSWGYYTF. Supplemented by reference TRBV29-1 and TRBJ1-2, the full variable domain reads SAVISQKPSRDICQRGTSLTIQCQVDSQVTMMFWYRQQPGQSLTLIATANQGSEATYESGFVIDKFPISRPNLTFSTLTVSNMSPEDSSIYLCSAGGGGSWGYYTFGSGTRLTVV.

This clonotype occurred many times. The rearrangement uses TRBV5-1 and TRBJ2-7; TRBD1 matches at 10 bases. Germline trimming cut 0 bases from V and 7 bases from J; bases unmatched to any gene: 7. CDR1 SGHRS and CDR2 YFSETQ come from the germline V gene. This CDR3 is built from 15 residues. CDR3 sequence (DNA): TGCGCCAGCAGCTTGGACCCGGGACAGGGGAGTGAGCAGTACTTC. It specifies CASSLDPGQGSEQYF.

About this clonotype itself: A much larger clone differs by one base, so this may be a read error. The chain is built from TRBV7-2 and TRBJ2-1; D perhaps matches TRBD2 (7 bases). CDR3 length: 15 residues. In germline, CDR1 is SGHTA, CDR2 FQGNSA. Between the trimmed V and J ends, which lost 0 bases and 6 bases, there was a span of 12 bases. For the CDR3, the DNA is TGTGCCAGCAGCTTAGCGGGGGGGCCGTGCAATGAGCAGTTCTTC. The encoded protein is CASSLAGGPCNEQFF.

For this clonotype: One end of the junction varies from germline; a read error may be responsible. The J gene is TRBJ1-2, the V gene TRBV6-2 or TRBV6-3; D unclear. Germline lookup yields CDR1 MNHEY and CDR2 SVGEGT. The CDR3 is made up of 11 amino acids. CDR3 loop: CATSSPRGYTF. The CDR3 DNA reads TGTGCCACCAGTTCACCAAGAGGCTACACCTTC.

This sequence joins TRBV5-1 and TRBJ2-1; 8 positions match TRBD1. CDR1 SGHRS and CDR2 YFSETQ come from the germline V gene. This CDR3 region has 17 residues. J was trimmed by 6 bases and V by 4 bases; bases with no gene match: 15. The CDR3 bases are TGCGCCAGCAGCGCACGATCCCAGGGGACAGGTTTCAATGAGCAGTTCTTC. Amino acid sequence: CASSARSQGTGFNEQFF.

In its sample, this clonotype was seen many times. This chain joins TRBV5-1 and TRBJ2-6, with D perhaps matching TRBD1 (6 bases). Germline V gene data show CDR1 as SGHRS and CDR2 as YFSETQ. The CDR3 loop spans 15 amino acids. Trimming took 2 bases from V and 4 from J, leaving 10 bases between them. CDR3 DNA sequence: TGCGCCAGCAGCTTACAGGGCACCGGGGCCAACGTCCTGACTTTC. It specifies CASSLQGTGANVLTF.

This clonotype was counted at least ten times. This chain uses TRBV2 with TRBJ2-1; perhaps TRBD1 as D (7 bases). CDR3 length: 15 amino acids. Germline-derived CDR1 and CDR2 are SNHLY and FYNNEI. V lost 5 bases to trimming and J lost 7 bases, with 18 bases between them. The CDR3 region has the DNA TGTGCCAGCAGTTACCAGGGGGGCACTAGGAATGAGCAGTTCTTC. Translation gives CASSYQGGTRNEQFF.

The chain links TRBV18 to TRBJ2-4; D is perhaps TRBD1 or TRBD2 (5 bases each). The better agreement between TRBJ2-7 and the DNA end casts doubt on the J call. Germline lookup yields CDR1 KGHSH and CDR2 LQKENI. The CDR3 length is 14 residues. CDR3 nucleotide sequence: TGTGCCAGCTCACCGGGACCGAAATTCTACGAGCAGTACTTC. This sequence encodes CASSPGPKFYEQYF.